The present entry profiles one T cell receptor beta chain with its context. Its antigen is still unknown. No quality values exist for individual bases; no much larger clone is one base distant. The V and J ends are trimmed by 2 bases and 6 bases, leaving 5 bases between them. The CDR3 contains 11 residues, cysteine and phenylalanine counted. Only CDR3 DNA remains: 33 bases, in frame from the first base. As encoded in the germline V gene (reference sequence), CDR1 is DFQATT while CDR2 is SNEGSKA. This sample stems from a study of shared clonotypes between healthy human individuals (TCRdb year 2020). Study-level background: The cohort comprised a couple of women and a few men aged 18 to 49 years. Per donor, leukapheresis produced somewhere between about 0.8 and 9 billion PBMCs. To estimate repertoire size and how much clonotype sharing occurs between individuals, the study deeply sequenced the blood TCR repertoires of 5 or 6 healthy adults. To increase sequencing depth and limit assay-specific biases, different laboratories used diverse techniques to prepare libraries and sequence TCR repertoires. For each donor, three plates each were used for CD4 naive and CD4 memory, two plates were used for CD8 naive, and one plate was used for CD8 memory.

CD8 naive samples consisted of CD45RO-negative cells that were positively selected for CCR7, yielding a CD45RA+CCR7+ population without TemRA cells. The donors were healthy, HIV-negative adults with no recently reported acute infections or vaccinations. Every donor was a Caucasian adult residing in Nashville, Tennessee, USA. Blood was collected by leukapheresis, and PBMCs were isolated by Ficoll-Histopaque density gradient centrifugation and then cryopreserved in liquid nitrogen vapor phase. Analytical flow cytometry was used to check the purity and quantity of each magnetically sorted T cell population. Genomic DNA was isolated from each sorted fraction and quantified by UV absorbance on a Nanodrop 2000c. Using the deep immunoSEQ assay, TCR CDR3 regions were amplified from genomic DNA by multiplex PCR. Extracted genomic DNA from each cell subset was spread evenly across all wells of several immunoSEQ 96-well plates, with each plate serving as a replicate. For sorted subsets, around 0.2 ug of genomic DNA, equivalent to around 29,000 T cell genomes, went into each replicate PCR. The purified libraries were quantified using a Qubit 3.0 fluorometer, sized with a Bioanalyzer 2100, and then quantified again using the KAPA Library Quantification kit. Every immunoSEQ 96-well plate was sequenced on a separate single-read 150-cycle Illumina NextSeq 550 flow cell. As for the original processing: Because the immunoSEQ output included only junctional sequences and no quality scores, the filtering could not be the same as the filtering used for full-length reads. Sequences were annotated with PyIR, a Python wrapper for IgBLAST v1.9, using IMGT germline references to assign V/J genes and CDR3. Any read was removed if the V/J assignment was weak (E-value above 1e-6), the CDR3 was missing, or the read contained stop codons, out-of-frame junctions, or ambiguous translated residues. V3J clonotypes were defined by identical inferred V gene, J gene, and CDR3 amino acid sequence. Percentage overlap between repertoires was calculated by dividing the number of shared unique clonotypes by the size of the smaller repertoire. Three approaches were used to assess repertoire richness: RTK rarefaction, the Chao1 estimator, and Recon v2.1 estimates of unobserved clonotypes. OLGA was used to compute generation probabilities for all TCRbeta clonotypes that the gDNA method yielded from a handful of donors. Drawn from immuneACCESS, this table holds only the in-frame rearrangements with V and J called that TCRdb kept. Clones are partly lost; checked studies trace under half to an unresolved V gene and leave the rest unexplained. V and J calls and clone size come straight from that table; D and trimming were deduced from the DNA. This sample gives about 2 million clones in total; about 95% of them show up just once. The top ten clonotypes cover 1% to 1.5% of the sample.

Findings and caveats that apply to the study as a whole: Sharing across a handful of donors was observed for around 5% of naive CD4, 3% to 3.5% of naive CD8, 2.3% of memory CD4, and roughly 0.4% of memory CD8 clonotypes. Naive subsets generally had larger estimated clonotype richness than memory subsets. Because the study included a small number of donors, the genetic and exposure-history diversity represented was limited. Clonotypes shared by all four sorted-subset donors showed higher generation probabilities than non-shared clonotypes. Sampling was restricted to blood, and TCR repertoires in tissues likely differ from the TCR repertoires found in blood. Pairwise subsampling indicated that sequencing depth was expected to affect the degree of clonotype sharing among donors. Rarefaction of sorted-subset datasets indicated incomplete sequencing despite the large sequencing depth.

The sequenced sample consisted of naive CD8+ T cells sorted from blood. According to the study, the label for this sample's cell subset or site signals: CD45RA+CCR7+. The receptor comes from a man aged 18 to 35 in good health. This chain joins TRBV20-1 to TRBJ2-1, with an unclear D gene assignment. The CDR3 has the sequence CSARKGNEQFF. The base sequence is TGCAGTGCTAGAAAGGGCAATGAGCAGTTCTTC.